Following are 4 T cell receptor beta chains from one sample sequenced in a study of cytomegalovirus exposure and HLA in healthy donors. The data were produced by immunoSEQ multiplex PCR, yet TCRdb's version contains in-frame clones alone and is incomplete. The sample has 150,000 to 250,000 clones, 80% to 90% seen once. The material sequenced was PBMCs. The source is a woman between 25 and 40 years old in good health and CMV-seronegative.

This chain connects TRBV18 to TRBJ2-7; TRBD1 matches at 10 bases. After removal of 1 base from V and 4 bases from J, the junction contained 7 bases not matched to a gene. The CDR3 consists of 16 residues. The germline gives CDR1 KGHSH, CDR2 LQKENI. CDR3 sequence (DNA): TGTGCCAGCTCACCACAGTTGGGACAGGGGAGGTACGAGCAGTACTTC. It yields the protein CASSPQLGQGRYEQYF.

J is TRBJ2-7 and V is TRBV6-5; 7 bases align to TRBD1. J gave up 4 bases and V 5 bases, and 11 bases lay outside the gene matches. Per the germline V gene, CDR1 is MNHEY and CDR2 is SVGAGI. CDR3 length: 15 amino acids. CDR3 nucleotides: TGTGCCAGCAGTAGTGGGGGACAGCCATTTTACGAGCAGTACTTC. Amino acids: CASSSGGQPFYEQYF.

The V call is TRBV2, the J call TRBJ1-5, with 8 bases that match TRBD1. Losses at the gene ends were 4 bases for V and 8 bases for J; bases not matched to a gene: 4. The CDR3 is made up of 13 amino acids. CDR1 and CDR2 from the germline V gene are SNHLY and FYNNEI. The CDR3 reads CASSAGGAEPQHF. In nucleotides, the CDR3 is TGTGCCAGCAGTGCAGGGGGCGCGGAGCCCCAGCATTTT.

The chain combines TRBV28 with TRBJ2-5, with D possibly TRBD1 on 7 matching bases. Trimming shortened V by 4 bases and J by 5 bases, and 17 bases separated the two germline ends. Germline V gene lookup returns CDR1 MDHEN and CDR2 SYDVKM. The CDR3 runs 15 residues. The CDR3 loop is CASSYPGGGMETQYF. The CDR3 coding sequence is TGTGCCAGCAGTTACCCCGGAGGGGGCATGGAGACCCAGTACTTC.